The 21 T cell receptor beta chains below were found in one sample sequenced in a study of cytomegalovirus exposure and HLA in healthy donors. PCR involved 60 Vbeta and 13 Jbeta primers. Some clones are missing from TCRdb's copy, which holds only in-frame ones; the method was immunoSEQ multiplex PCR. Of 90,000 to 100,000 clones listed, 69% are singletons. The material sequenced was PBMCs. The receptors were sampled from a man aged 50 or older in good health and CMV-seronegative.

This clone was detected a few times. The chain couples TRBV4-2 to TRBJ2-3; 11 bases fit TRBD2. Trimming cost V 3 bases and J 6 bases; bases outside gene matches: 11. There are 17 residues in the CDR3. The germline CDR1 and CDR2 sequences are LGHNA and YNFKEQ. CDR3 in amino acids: CASSQVVLAGESDTQYF. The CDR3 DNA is TGTGCCAGCAGCCAGGTTGTACTAGCGGGAGAGAGTGATACGCAGTATTTT.

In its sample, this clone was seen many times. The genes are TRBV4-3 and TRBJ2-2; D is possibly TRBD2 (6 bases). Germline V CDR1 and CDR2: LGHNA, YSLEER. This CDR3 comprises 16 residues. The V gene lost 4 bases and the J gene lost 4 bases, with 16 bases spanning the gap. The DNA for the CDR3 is TGCGCCAGCAGCCTGTGGGGATATAGCGGCACCGGGGAGCTGTTTTTT. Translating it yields CASSLWGYSGTGELFF.

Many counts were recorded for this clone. The CDR3, as DNA: TGTGCCAGTAGCTCTAGGTCTCAGGGGGATACGCAGTATTTT. As protein: CASSSRSQGDTQYF. V is TRBV19 and J is TRBJ2-3; D is possibly TRBD1 (6 bases). The V end lost 6 bases, the J end lost 6 bases, and 16 bases lay between the germline ends. The CDR3 covers 14 residues. From germline, CDR1 is LNHDA and CDR2 SQIVND (reference sequence).

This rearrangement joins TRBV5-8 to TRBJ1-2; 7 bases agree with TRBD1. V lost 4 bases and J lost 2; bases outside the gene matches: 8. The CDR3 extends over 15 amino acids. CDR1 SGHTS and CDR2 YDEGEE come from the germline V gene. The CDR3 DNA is TGTGCCAGCAGCCGAAGGACAGGCCTCAACTATGGCTACACCTTC. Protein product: CASSRRTGLNYGYTF.

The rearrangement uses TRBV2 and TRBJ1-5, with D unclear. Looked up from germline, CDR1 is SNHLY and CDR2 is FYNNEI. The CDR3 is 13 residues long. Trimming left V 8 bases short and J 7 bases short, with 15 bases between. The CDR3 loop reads CASVGEGGQPQHF. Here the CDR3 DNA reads TGTGCCAGCGTGGGTGAGGGTGGCCAGCCCCAGCATTTT.

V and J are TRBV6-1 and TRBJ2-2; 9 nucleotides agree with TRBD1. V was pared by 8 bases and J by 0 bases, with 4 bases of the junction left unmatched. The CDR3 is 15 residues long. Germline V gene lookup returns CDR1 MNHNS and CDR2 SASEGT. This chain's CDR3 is CASGRQGANTGELFF. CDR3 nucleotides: TGTGCCAGCGGACGACAGGGGGCGAACACCGGGGAGCTGTTTTTT.

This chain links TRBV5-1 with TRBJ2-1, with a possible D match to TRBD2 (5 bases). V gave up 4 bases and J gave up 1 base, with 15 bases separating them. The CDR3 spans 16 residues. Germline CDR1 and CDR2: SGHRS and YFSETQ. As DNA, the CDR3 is TGCGCCAGCAGCCCCTGGTGGGAGACATCCTACAATGAGCAGTTCTTC. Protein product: CASSPWWETSYNEQFF.

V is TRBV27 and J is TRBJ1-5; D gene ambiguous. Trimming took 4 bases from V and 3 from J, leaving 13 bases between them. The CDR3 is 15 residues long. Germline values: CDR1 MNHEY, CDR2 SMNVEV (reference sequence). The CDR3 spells CASSSFPGFNQPQHF. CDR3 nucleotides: TGTGCCAGCAGTTCTTTCCCCGGGTTCAATCAGCCCCAGCATTTT.

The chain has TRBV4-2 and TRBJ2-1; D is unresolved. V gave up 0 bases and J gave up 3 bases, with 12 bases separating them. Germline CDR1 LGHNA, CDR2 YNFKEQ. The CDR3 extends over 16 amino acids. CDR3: CASSQDSSPLYNEQFF. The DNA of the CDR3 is TGTGCCAGCAGCCAAGATAGTAGTCCCCTCTACAATGAGCAGTTCTTC.

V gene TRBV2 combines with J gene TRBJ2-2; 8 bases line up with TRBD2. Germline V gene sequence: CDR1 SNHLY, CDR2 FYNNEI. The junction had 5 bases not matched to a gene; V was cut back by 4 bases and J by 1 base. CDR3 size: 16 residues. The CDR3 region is CASSATRGGNTGELFF. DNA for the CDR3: TGTGCCAGCAGTGCGACTCGGGGGGGGAACACCGGGGAGCTGTTTTTT.

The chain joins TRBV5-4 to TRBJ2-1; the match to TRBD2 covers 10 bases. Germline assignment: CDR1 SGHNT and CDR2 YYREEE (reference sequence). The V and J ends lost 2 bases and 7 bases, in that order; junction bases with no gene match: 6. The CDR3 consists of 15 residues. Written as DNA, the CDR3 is TGTGCCAGCAGCTTTTGGACTAGCGGTGGGAATGAGCAGTTCTTC. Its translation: CASSFWTSGGNEQFF.

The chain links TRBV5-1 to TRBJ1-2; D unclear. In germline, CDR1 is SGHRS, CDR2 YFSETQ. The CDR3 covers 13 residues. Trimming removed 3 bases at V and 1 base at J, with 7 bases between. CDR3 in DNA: TGCGCCAGCAGCTCGGAGGGTAACTATGGCTACACCTTC. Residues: CASSSEGNYGYTF.

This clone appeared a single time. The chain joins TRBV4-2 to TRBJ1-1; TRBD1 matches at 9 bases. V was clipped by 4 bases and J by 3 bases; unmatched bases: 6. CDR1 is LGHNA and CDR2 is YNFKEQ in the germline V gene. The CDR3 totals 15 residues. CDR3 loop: CASSRRDRADTEAFF. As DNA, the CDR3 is TGTGCCAGCAGCCGCCGGGACAGGGCCGACACTGAAGCTTTCTTT.

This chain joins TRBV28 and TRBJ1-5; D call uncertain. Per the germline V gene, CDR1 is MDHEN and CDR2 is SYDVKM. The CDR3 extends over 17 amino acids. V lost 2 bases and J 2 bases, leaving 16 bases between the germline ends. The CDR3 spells CASSLRVGIPGNQPQHF. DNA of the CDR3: TGTGCCAGCAGTTTACGGGTCGGGATCCCGGGCAATCAGCCCCAGCATTTT.

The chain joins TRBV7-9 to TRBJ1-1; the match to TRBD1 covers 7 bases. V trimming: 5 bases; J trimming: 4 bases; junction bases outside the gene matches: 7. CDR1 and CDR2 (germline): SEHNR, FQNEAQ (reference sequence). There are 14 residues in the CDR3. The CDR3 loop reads CASSGQAQRTEAFF. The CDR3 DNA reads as TGTGCCAGCAGCGGACAGGCCCAACGCACTGAAGCTTTCTTT. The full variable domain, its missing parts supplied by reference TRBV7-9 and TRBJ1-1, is DTGVSQNPRHKITKRGQNVTFRCDPISEHNRLYWYRQTLGQGPEFLTYFQNEAQLEKSRLLSDRFSAERPKGSFSTLEIQRTEQGDSAMYLCASSGQAQRTEAFFGQGTRLTVV.

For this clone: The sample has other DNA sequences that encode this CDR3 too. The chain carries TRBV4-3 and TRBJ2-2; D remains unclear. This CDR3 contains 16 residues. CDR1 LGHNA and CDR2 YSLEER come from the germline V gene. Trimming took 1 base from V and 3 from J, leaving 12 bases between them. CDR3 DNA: TGCGCCAGCAGCCAAGTTCACGAACGGTACACCGGGGAGCTGTTTTTT. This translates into CASSQVHERYTGELFF.

The CDR3 DNA is TGTGCCAGCAGACTTCCAGGGACACGCCCGAAGGCTTTCTTT. This sequence encodes CASRLPGTRPKAFF. This chain connects TRBV28 to TRBJ1-1; tentatively, D is TRBD1 (6 bases). This CDR3 has 14 amino acids. Trimming stripped 6 bases from V and 11 bases from J, with 22 bases between. Germline-derived CDR1 and CDR2 are MDHEN and SYDVKM.

The CDR3 bases are TGCGCCAGCAGCTTAGGGCGGGGGGCCTACAATGAGCAGTTCTTC. It codes for CASSLGRGAYNEQFF. The chain has TRBV5-1 and TRBJ2-1; 8 positions match TRBD2. The CDR3 consists of 15 residues. The germline gives CDR1 SGHRS, CDR2 YFSETQ. Trimming removed 2 bases from V and 2 bases from J; junction bases left unmatched: 3.

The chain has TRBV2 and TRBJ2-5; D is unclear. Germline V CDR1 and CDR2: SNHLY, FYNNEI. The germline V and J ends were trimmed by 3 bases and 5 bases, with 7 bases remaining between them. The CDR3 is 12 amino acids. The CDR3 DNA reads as TGTGCCAGCAGTGATATCGGGGAGACCCAGTACTTC. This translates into CASSDIGETQYF.

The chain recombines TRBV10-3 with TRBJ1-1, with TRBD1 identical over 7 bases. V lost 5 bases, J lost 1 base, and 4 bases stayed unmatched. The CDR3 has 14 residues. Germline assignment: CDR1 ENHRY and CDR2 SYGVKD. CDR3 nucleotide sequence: TGTGCCATCAGTCACGGGACAGAGAACACTGAAGCTTTCTTT. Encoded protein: CAISHGTENTEAFF.

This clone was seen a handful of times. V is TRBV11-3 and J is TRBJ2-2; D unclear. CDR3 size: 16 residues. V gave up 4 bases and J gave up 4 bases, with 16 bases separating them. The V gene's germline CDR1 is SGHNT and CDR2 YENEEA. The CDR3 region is CASSSRERAATGELFF. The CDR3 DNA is TGTGCCAGCAGCTCTAGAGAGCGCGCGGCCACCGGGGAGCTGTTTTTT.